The 32 T cell receptor beta chains below were found in one sample sequenced in a study of human T cells and chemical hapten exposure. Time point given: patch test 2, 6 weeks after DPC sensitization. Regarding treatment: therapeutic diphenylcyclopropenone sensitization with weekly scalp DPC. TCRdb reanalysed the RACE reads using MiXCR and keeps one entry per CDR3 protein. The sample carries tens of thousands of distinct CDR3 sequences, 6.6% recorded once. This specimen was whole blood, taken in connection with sensitization to the hapten diphenylcyclopropenone (DPC). The receptors were gathered from a woman aged 30 to 39 with alopecia areata. Some clones in this sample may be carry-over from other donors' samples.

This clonotype was seen repeatedly, ten times or more. V and J are TRBV5-1 and TRBJ1-1, with 9 positions matching TRBD1. CDR3 length: 17 amino acids. The V gene's germline CDR1 is SGHRS and CDR2 YFSETQ. V trimming: 0 bases; J trimming: 4 bases; junction bases outside the gene matches: 10. The CDR3 nucleotides read TGCGCCAGCAGCTTGGCTAGGACAGGGGAAGGTGGCACTGAAGCTTTCTTT. This translates into CASSLARTGEGGTEAFF.

V gene TRBV9 combines with J gene TRBJ1-6; D not certain. With 0 bases removed from V and 4 bases from J, the gap between germline ends came to 8 bases. Germline V gives CDR1 SGDLS, CDR2 YYNGEE. This CDR3 is built from 15 residues. The CDR3 loop is CASSVEGQYNSPLHF. In DNA, the CDR3 is TGTGCCAGCAGCGTAGAAGGGCAATATAATTCACCCCTCCACTTT.

This clonotype was seen ten or more times. The chain has TRBV6-1 and TRBJ2-7; 7 positions agree with TRBD1. This CDR3 spans 14 amino acids. Germline CDR1 MNHNS, CDR2 SASEGT. V dropped 4 bases and J dropped 7; count of bases not matched to a gene: 10. The CDR3 DNA reads TGTGCCAGCAGTGCAGGGGGTCCTACTACTGAGCAGTACTTC. Protein product: CASSAGGPTTEQYF.

This clonotype came up many times. This rearrangement joins TRBV15 to TRBJ2-5; 14 nucleotides match TRBD2. The CDR3 contains 17 residues. Trimming cost V 2 bases and J 3 bases; bases outside gene matches: 5. Germline values: CDR1 LNHNV, CDR2 YYDKDF (reference sequence). CDR3 residues: CATSRSKTSGGEETQYF. CDR3 DNA: TGTGCCACCAGCAGATCAAAGACTAGCGGGGGGGAAGAGACCCAGTACTTC.

The chain recombines TRBV11-3 with TRBJ2-5, with a possible D match to TRBD1 (5 bases). The V gene lost 5 bases and the J gene lost 4 bases, with 20 bases spanning the gap. The germline V gene encodes CDR1 SGHNT and CDR2 YENEEA. The CDR3 is 16 amino acids. This chain's CDR3 is CASSLQGWGIGETQYF. The CDR3 DNA is TGTGCCAGCAGCCTCCAGGGATGGGGAATAGGAGAGACCCAGTACTTC.

This clonotype has at least ten counts. CDR3 nucleotide sequence: TGCAGTGCTAGAGATGTGAAGGGGAATAATGAAAAACTGTTTTTT. Its translation is CSARDVKGNNEKLFF. This chain connects TRBV20-1 to TRBJ1-4; TRBD1 might be the D (5 bases). CDR1 and CDR2 from the germline V gene are DFQATT and SNEGSKA (reference sequence). Deletions cut 0 bases from V and 4 bases from J, with 12 bases between. The CDR3 is 15 residues long.

This clonotype was counted between two and nine times. The CDR3 sequence is CASSLGLGGGGADTQYF. The DNA of the CDR3 is TGTGCCAGCAGCTTAGGTCTTGGCGGGGGTGGCGCAGATACGCAGTATTTT. V gene TRBV11-3 combines with J gene TRBJ2-3; 7 bases fit TRBD2. V lost 1 base and J lost 4; bases outside the gene matches: 11. CDR1 is SGHNT and CDR2 is YENEEA in the germline V gene. This CDR3 is 17 amino acids long. The full variable domain, with the rest looked up from reference TRBV11-3 and TRBJ2-3, is EAGVVQSPRYKIIEKKQPVAFWCNPISGHNTLYWYLQNLGQGPELLIRYENEEAVDDSQLPKDRFSAERLKGVDSTLKIQPAELGDSAVYLCASSLGLGGGGADTQYFGPGTRLTVL.

This clonotype showed up many times. The chain combines TRBV6-6 with TRBJ1-6, with 7 bases matching TRBD1. The CDR3 is 16 amino acids. Germline lookup yields CDR1 MNHNY and CDR2 SVGAGI (reference sequence). J gave up 4 bases and V 0 bases, and 3 bases lay outside the gene matches. CDR3 amino acids: CASSYSKTGYNSPLHF. CDR3 sequence (DNA): TGTGCCAGCAGTTACTCGAAGACAGGGTATAATTCACCCCTCCACTTT.

This clonotype was found many times. The genes are TRBV20-1 and TRBJ2-3, with D possibly TRBD1 on 6 matching bases. The ends were cut back, 2 bases at V and 5 bases at J, with 20 bases in the middle. The CDR3 is 16 residues long. Germline lookup yields CDR1 DFQATT and CDR2 SNEGSKA (reference sequence). The CDR3 loop reads CSARIGGASSGDTQYF. The CDR3 coding sequence is TGCAGTGCTAGAATAGGGGGAGCCTCCTCTGGAGATACGCAGTATTTT.

Many counts were recorded for this clonotype. This chain connects TRBV20-1 to TRBJ1-6; 7 bases are shared with TRBD1. Germline V gene data show CDR1 as DFQATT and CDR2 as SNEGSKA (reference sequence). V shed 2 bases, J shed 7 bases, and the junction held 11 bases outside the gene matches. This CDR3 contains 16 residues. CDR3 residues: CSARKITGDLNSPLHF. CDR3 bases: TGCAGTGCTAGAAAAATCACAGGGGATCTCAATTCACCCCTCCACTTT.

Ten or more counts support this clonotype. The chain couples TRBV5-1 to TRBJ2-5, with a weak D call TRBD1 (8 bases). This CDR3 is 14 amino acids long. Germline values: CDR1 SGHRS, CDR2 YFSETQ. The CDR3 loop reads CANRGGCDQETQYF. The CDR3 DNA is TGCGCGAACAGGGGGGGTTGTGACCAAGAGACCCAGTACTTC. Combining the CDR3 with reference TRBV5-1 and TRBJ2-5 gives the whole variable domain KAGVTQTPRYLIKTRGQQVTLSCSPISGHRSVSWYQQTPGQGLQFLFEYFSETQRNKGNFPGRFSGRQFSNSRSEMNVSTLELGDSALYLCANRGGCDQETQYFGPGTRLLVL.

This clonotype was counted ten times or more. The rearrangement uses TRBV9 and TRBJ2-3; unclear D gene. V was trimmed by 2 bases and J by 2 bases, leaving 3 bases between them. Germline V CDR1 and CDR2: SGDLS, YYNGEE. The CDR3 runs 12 residues. CDR3 protein: CASSVTTDTQYF. The CDR3 nucleotides read TGTGCCAGCAGCGTGACCACAGATACGCAGTATTTT.

V and J are TRBV6-1 and TRBJ1-2; 9 bases agree with TRBD1. Germline CDR1 reads MNHNS; CDR2 reads SASEGT. With V trimmed by 5 bases and J by 1 base, 2 bases remained unmatched. The CDR3 sequence is 14 residues long. The CDR3 spells CASSTGGFNYGYTF. CDR3 bases: TGTGCCAGCAGTACAGGGGGCTTTAACTATGGCTACACCTTC.

This clonotype was detected ten times or more. This chain connects TRBV5-4 to TRBJ2-7; 7 nucleotides align to TRBD1. The germline V gene has CDR1 SGHNT and CDR2 YYREEE (reference sequence). This CDR3 region has 14 residues. J was trimmed by 5 bases and V by 3 bases; bases with no gene match: 8. DNA of the CDR3: TGTGCCAGCAGCTCCCGACAGGGTTTCGACGAGCAGTACTTC. This sequence encodes CASSSRQGFDEQYF. Based on the CDR3 plus reference TRBV5-4 and TRBJ2-7, the full variable domain is ETGVTQSPTHLIKTRGQQVTLRCSSQSGHNTVSWYQQALGQGPQFIFQYYREEENGRGNFPPRFSGLQFPNYSSELNVNALELDDSALYLCASSSRQGFDEQYFGPGTRLTVT.

Only a few counts were recorded for this clonotype. The rearrangement links TRBV12-5 to TRBJ1-1; D uncertain. V gave up 6 bases and J gave up 2 bases, with 16 bases separating them. In germline, CDR1 is LGHNT, CDR2 FRNRAP. The CDR3 is 15 amino acids. The CDR3 loop reads CASGLNSGRNTEAFF. The CDR3 DNA follows: TGTGCTAGTGGGCTTAACTCCGGGCGTAACACTGAAGCTTTCTTT.

This clonotype was seen ten or more times. The rearrangement joins TRBV3-1 to TRBJ1-1, with 10 positions matching TRBD1. With V trimmed by 3 bases and J by 10 bases, 5 bases remained unmatched. This CDR3 contains 13 residues. Germline V gives CDR1 LGHDT, CDR2 YNNKEL (reference sequence). The CDR3: CASSQGQGTRAFF. CDR3 DNA sequence: TGTGCCAGCAGCCAGGGACAGGGGACCAGAGCTTTCTTT. The whole variable domain, filled in from reference TRBV3-1 and TRBJ1-1, reads DTAVSQTPKYLVTQMGNDKSIKCEQNLGHDTMYWYKQDSKKFLKIMFSYNNKELIINETVPNRFSPKSPDKAHLNLHINSLELGDSAVYFCASSQGQGTRAFFGQGTRLTVV.

This sequence joins TRBV18 and TRBJ1-1; D remains ambiguous. Germline loops: CDR1 KGHSH, CDR2 LQKENI. Trimming cost V 8 bases and J 1 base, with 8 bases left between them. The CDR3 loop spans 12 amino acids. CDR3 loop: CASRRENTEAFF. In DNA, the CDR3 is TGTGCCAGCCGGAGGGAGAACACTGAAGCTTTCTTT.

With respect to this clonotype: Just one base apart from a much larger clone, this may be a read error. The chain uses TRBV7-2 and TRBJ2-3, with 7 bases that match TRBD2. J lost 7 bases, V lost 8 bases, and 6 bases had no gene match. This CDR3 has 12 residues. Germline V gene lookup returns CDR1 SGHTA and CDR2 FQGNSA. The CDR3, as DNA: TGTGCCAGCGGGGAGGGGCGGTATACGCAGTATTTT. Protein sequence: CASGEGRYTQYF.

At least ten counts were recorded for this clonotype. The chain couples TRBV20-1 to TRBJ2-7, with 14 bases lining up with TRBD2. The CDR3 is 14 amino acids. In germline, CDR1 is DFQATT, CDR2 SNEGSKA (reference sequence). V lost 5 bases to trimming and J lost 2 bases; unmatched junction nucleotides: 2. The DNA for the CDR3 is TGCAGTGCTGGGGGACTAGCGGGGGCCTACGAGCAGTACTTC. It specifies CSAGGLAGAYEQYF.

This clonotype was seen at least ten times. This chain uses TRBV6-4 with TRBJ2-7, with TRBD2 matching 7 bases. V lost 6 bases to trimming and J lost 0 bases; unmatched junction nucleotides: 5. Germline V lookup: CDR1 MRHNA, CDR2 SNTAGT. The CDR3 has 14 amino acids. The CDR3, as DNA: TGTGCCAGCAGCACCGCGGGGGACTCCTACGAGCAGTACTTC. This sequence encodes CASSTAGDSYEQYF.

This clonotype has just a few counts. The genes are TRBV3-1 and TRBJ1-1; possible D gene TRBD1, 6 bases. The CDR3 covers 18 residues. V lost 1 base and J 0 bases, leaving 18 bases between the germline ends. Germline V lookup: CDR1 LGHDT, CDR2 YNNKEL (reference sequence). In DNA form, the CDR3 reads TGTGCCAGCAGCCAAGGGGGGCAGTTCTCCACGGTGAACACTGAAGCTTTCTTT. It is translated as CASSQGGQFSTVNTEAFF.

In this sample, this clonotype turned up many times. The V gene is TRBV18, the J gene TRBJ1-1, with a tentative D call TRBD1 (5 bases). The CDR3 contains 11 residues. Germline CDR1 KGHSH, CDR2 LQKENI. V dropped 8 bases and J dropped 6 bases, with 10 bases sitting between them. CDR3 loop: CASAQDPEAFF. DNA of the CDR3: TGTGCCAGCGCACAGGACCCTGAAGCTTTCTTT. Full variable domain (remainder filled in from reference TRBV18 and TRBJ1-1): NAGVMQNPRHLVRRRGQEARLRCSPMKGHSHVYWYRQLPEEGLKFMVYLQKENIIDESGMPKERFSAEFPKEGPSILRIQQVVRGDSAAYFCASAQDPEAFFGQGTRLTVV.

At least ten counts were recorded for this clonotype. The J gene is TRBJ1-3, the V gene TRBV12-3 or TRBV12-4; no definite D call. This CDR3 has 13 amino acids. Trimming took off 4 bases at V and 1 base at J, with 5 bases between the two ends. CDR3 sequence (DNA): TGTGCCAGCAGTTGGGGATCTGGAAACACCATATATTTT. Protein sequence: CASSWGSGNTIYF.

In its sample, this clonotype was seen a few times. The chain is built from TRBV12-3 or TRBV12-4 and TRBJ1-3, with 7 bases matching TRBD1. The V gene end was trimmed by 3 bases and the J gene end by 4 bases; junction bases not matched to a gene: 6. The length of the CDR3 is 15 residues. CDR3 in amino acids: CASSFPTGRGNTIYF. CDR3 DNA: TGTGCCAGCAGTTTTCCGACAGGGAGAGGAAACACCATATATTTT.

This clonotype showed up many times. V gene TRBV23-1 combines with J gene TRBJ1-5; weak D call: TRBD1 (6 bases). TRBV23-1 is annotated as an ORF whose role is uncertain. Between the trimmed V and J ends, which lost 2 bases and 5 bases, there was a span of 13 bases. This CDR3 comprises 15 residues. CDR3 coding DNA: TGCGCCAGCAGTCAACCTCAGGACAGCTATCAGCCCCAGCATTTT. This gives the protein CASSQPQDSYQPQHF.

The sample holds many counts of this clonotype. V is TRBV9 and J is TRBJ2-7; D may be TRBD2 (7 bases). CDR3 size: 15 residues. Trimming cost V 0 bases and J 5 bases, with 15 bases left between them. Germline V gives CDR1 SGDLS, CDR2 YYNGEE. CDR3 DNA: TGTGCCAGCAGCGTAGGTGGGGGGGCAGTCCACGAGCAGTACTTC. Amino acids: CASSVGGGAVHEQYF.

This clonotype was detected a few times. The chain is built from TRBV24-1 and TRBJ2-2; weak D call: TRBD1 (6 bases). Germline lookup yields CDR1 KGHDR and CDR2 SFDVKD. This CDR3 has 17 residues. Between the trimmed V and J ends, which lost 4 bases and 5 bases, there was a span of 19 bases. The CDR3 sequence is CATSEEQKGVQTGELFF. The CDR3 DNA reads TGTGCCACCAGTGAGGAACAGAAGGGGGTCCAGACCGGGGAGCTGTTTTTT.

This clonotype was seen at least ten times. The gene calls are TRBV6-5 and TRBJ2-7; 7 nucleotides align to TRBD1. Germline CDR1 and CDR2: MNHEY and SVGAGI. This CDR3 region has 14 residues. V was pared by 7 bases and J by 6 bases, with 12 bases of the junction left unmatched. This chain's CDR3 is CASTRKQGLSEQYF. The CDR3, as DNA: TGTGCCAGCACCCGAAAACAGGGGCTCAGCGAGCAGTACTTC.

This clonotype was observed at least ten times. CDR3: CASSRQGGEEETQYF. CDR3 nucleotides: TGCGCCAGCAGCCGACAGGGAGGAGAGGAAGAGACCCAGTACTTC. V and J are TRBV5-1 and TRBJ2-5; a weak D match, TRBD1 (7 bases). V was clipped by 4 bases and J by 3 bases, with 16 bases between them. The CDR3 has 15 residues. Germline CDR1 is SGHRS and CDR2 is YFSETQ. The full variable domain, rest sourced from reference TRBV5-1 and TRBJ2-5, is KAGVTQTPRYLIKTRGQQVTLSCSPISGHRSVSWYQQTPGQGLQFLFEYFSETQRNKGNFPGRFSGRQFSNSRSEMNVSTLELGDSALYLCASSRQGGEEETQYFGPGTRLLVL.

Worth noting for this clonotype: The junction departs from the called germline gene at one end, perhaps through a read error. The chain joins TRBV6-6 to TRBJ1-3, with D possibly matching TRBD1 (5 bases). This CDR3 spans 15 amino acids. Germline lookup yields CDR1 MNHNY and CDR2 SVGAGI (reference sequence). The CDR3 loop reads CASNRAGQSGNTIHF. Here the CDR3 DNA reads TGTGCCAGCAACCGCGCGGGGCAATCTGGAAACACCATACATTTT.

The sample holds many counts of this clonotype. The CDR3 DNA reads as TGTGCCAGCAGCTCCGACAGGGTGATCTCTGGGGCCAACGTCCTGACTTTC. Residues: CASSSDRVISGANVLTF. The chain employs TRBV12-3 or TRBV12-4 and TRBJ2-6; 7 nucleotides line up with TRBD1. The CDR3 loop spans 17 amino acids. The J segment lost 0 bases and the V segment lost 6 bases, leaving 8 bases of the junction unmatched.

The sample holds many counts of this clonotype. The J gene is TRBJ2-3, the V gene TRBV20-1; D uncertain. The germline V gene encodes CDR1 DFQATT and CDR2 SNEGSKA (reference sequence). V lost 0 bases and J lost 3, with 13 bases in between. The CDR3 spans 15 residues. The CDR3 nucleotides are TGCAGTGCTAGAGATTGGGGTGTTAAGACAGATACGCAGTATTTT. Translation: CSARDWGVKTDTQYF.